Here is one TCR beta chain with its context. Antigen specificity is unknown. The entry originates in a study of CD8+CD57+ T cells in acquired aplastic anemia. On the study more broadly: Isolated CD4+ and CD8+ cells, once sorted, yielded DNA averaging around 3.3 ug.

Points from the study as a whole: About 30 was the count of CD8+ CDR3 sequences that patients shared with controls.

It was genomic DNA that served as the template for profiling TCR beta VDJ and CDR3. From the reads, TCRdb called clonotypes with MiXCR, one entry per CDR3 protein. This table has tens of thousands of distinct CDR3 sequences, roughly 69% appearing once. Germline values: CDR1 SGHAT, CDR2 FQNNGV. V was shortened by 3 bases and J by 7 bases, with 16 bases between the two germline ends. This CDR3 spans 16 amino acids. Sequencing was done on a sample of sorted CD4+, CD8+, or CD8+CD57+ T cells (not recorded which) from PBMCs. This TCR was recovered from a human donor in good health, serving as a control. The chain links TRBV11-2 to TRBJ1-6, with D uncertain. The CDR3 protein is CASSFFEGGPNSPLHF. The CDR3 DNA sequence: TGTGCCAGCAGCTTTTTTGAGGGCGGTCCGAATTCACCCCTCCACTTT.